The TCR beta chain described here comes from a study of cytomegalovirus exposure and HLA in healthy donors. General observations from the study: The authors later found most CMV-associated TCR beta chains appeared HLA-restricted. When analyzed later, a missense DCLRE1C variant was found to be linked to TCR beta V- and J-gene trimming. There were some V segments, including TRBV6-2 and TRBV6-3, excluded as indistinguishable.

Germline-derived CDR1 and CDR2 are SEHNR and FQNEAQ (reference sequence). Between the trimmed V and J ends, which lost 1 base and 2 bases, there was a span of 6 bases. The CDR3 extends over 13 amino acids. PCR primers comprised 60 Vbeta and 13 Jbeta primers. Assay used: immunoSEQ multiplex PCR; TCRdb lists only in-frame clones, some missing. The sample has 110,000 or so clones; over 70% are singletons. With regard to this clone: Antigen: not known.

Sequencing was done on a sample of PBMCs. The receptor was isolated from a woman aged 45-59 years in good health and CMV-seropositive. V and J are TRBV7-9 and TRBJ2-7; D is ambiguous. CDR3 DNA: TGTGCCAGCAGCTTAGTGACAACCTACGAGCAGTACTTC. The encoded protein is CASSLVTTYEQYF.